This T cell receptor (beta chain) was documented in a study of circulating CD8 cells and anti-PD-1 response in melanoma. Study context: Responders had complete or partial responses; non-responders had stable or progressive disease.

Whole-study results and caveats: DNEG was most diverse; TIGIT repertoires were least diverse. Under 8% of TRB clonotypes were shared between subsets at M1.

Trimming took 6 bases from V and 4 from J, leaving 7 bases between them. Germline-derived CDR1 and CDR2 are SGHAT and FQNNGV. This CDR3 has 12 residues. Four subsets defined by PD-1 and/or TIGIT were sorted from live CD3+CD8+TCRalphabeta+ cells. TCR libraries were prepared from about 15 ng of total RNA with the QIAseq Immune Repertoire TCR panel. MiXCR, applied by TCRdb to the reads, yields one record per CDR3 protein. This sample carries several hundred distinct CDR3 sequences, 9% to 10% of them seen once, and the ten largest clones take approximately 50%. This clonotype is labeled medium-sized. Its antigen is not known.

The receptor was derived from a human donor with melanoma. This sequence joins TRBV11-2 and TRBJ2-1; D not resolved. The sequences come from CD8+ T cells from PBMCs, collected at baseline or after one month of anti-PD-1 therapy (not recorded which). The CDR3 DNA sequence: TGTGCCAGCAGTCTACCGTACAATGAGCAGTTCTTC. Translating it yields CASSLPYNEQFF.